This entry lists 16 T cell receptor beta chains sequenced from one sample in a study of low-dose radiotherapy and immunotherapy resistance in tumors. As for time point: before trial treatment. Primers used for first-strand cDNA, a TRAV- and TRBV-specific set, covered both alpha and beta chains. TCRs were amplified for 15 to 25 PCR cycles with a constant-region primer and V-primer adapter. Each CDR3 protein is one row after TCRdb ran MiXCR on the reads. The sample records more than 45,000 distinct CDR3 sequences, around 27% being singletons. Sample: PBMCs, taken before treatment. All receptors come from a male donor with prostate cancer.

This clonotype was counted ten times or more. The chain joins TRBV6-6 to TRBJ1-2; 9 bases are a match to TRBD1. CDR1 and CDR2 from the germline V gene are MNHNY and SVGAGI (reference sequence). The CDR3 length is 14 residues. With 7 bases clipped from V and 2 bases from J, the junction kept 5 bases outside the gene matches. The CDR3 protein is CASIDRGKNYGYTF. The CDR3 nucleotides are TGTGCCAGCATCGACAGGGGGAAGAACTATGGCTACACCTTC.

To note about this clonotype: Since a far larger clone is one base different, this is likely a read error. The CDR3 bases are TGCGCCAGCAGCCCCCCGGGACAGGGTATTGACGAGCAGTTCTTC. This gives the protein CASSPPGQGIDEQFF. The gene calls are TRBV10-2 and TRBJ2-1; 9 bases are a match to TRBD1. The V and J ends lost 6 bases and 10 bases, in that order; junction bases with no gene match: 13. The CDR3 totals 15 residues. The V gene's germline CDR1 is WSHSY and CDR2 SAAADI.

Ten or more counts support this clonotype. The V call is TRBV7-6, the J call TRBJ2-6; a possible D gene is TRBD2 (6 bases). Germline V gene sequence: CDR1 SGHVS, CDR2 FNYEAQ. V was clipped by 5 bases and J by 0 bases, with 11 bases between them. This CDR3 region has 16 residues. CDR3 nucleotides: TGTGCCAGCAGCCCAATAGCGGCCTCTGGGGCCAACGTCCTGACTTTC. Protein: CASSPIAASGANVLTF.

This clonotype has a count of ten or more. The chain couples TRBV2 to TRBJ2-2, with TRBD1 as a possible D gene (5 bases). V was trimmed by 3 bases and J by 11 bases, leaving 10 bases between them. Per the germline V gene, CDR1 is SNHLY and CDR2 is FYNNEI. The CDR3 is 12 residues long. For the CDR3, the DNA is TGTGCCAGCAGTGAGGGGCCCAGAGAGCTGTTTTTT. This codes for CASSEGPRELFF.

At least ten counts were recorded for this clonotype. The rearrangement joins TRBV5-4 to TRBJ2-1, with D perhaps matching TRBD1 (6 bases). The CDR3 covers 16 residues. CDR1 is SGHNT, CDR2 YYREEE, per germline (reference sequence). V dropped 2 bases and J dropped 0 bases, with 12 bases sitting between them. CDR3 nucleotide sequence: TGTGCCAGCAGCTTTGCAGGGGCGAGCTCCTACAATGAGCAGTTCTTC. As protein: CASSFAGASSYNEQFF.

The gene calls are TRBV5-6 and TRBJ2-6; TRBD1 matches 7 bases. CDR1 and CDR2 (germline): SGHDT, YYEEEE. With 5 bases clipped from V and 0 bases from J, the junction kept 8 bases outside the gene matches. The CDR3 has 17 amino acids. The CDR3 sequence: CASRHGTANSGANVLTF. CDR3 coding DNA: TGTGCCAGCAGACACGGGACAGCCAACTCTGGGGCCAACGTCCTGACTTTC.

This clonotype has at least ten counts. The chain recombines TRBV2 with TRBJ2-7; D is undetermined. Looked up from germline, CDR1 is SNHLY and CDR2 is FYNNEI. The CDR3 consists of 14 residues. V was cut by 5 bases and J by 2 bases, with 13 bases left in between. DNA of the CDR3: TGTGCCAGCAGTCCACAGACAATAACCTACGAGCAGTACTTC. As protein: CASSPQTITYEQYF.

This clonotype was counted at least ten times. The chain recombines TRBV29-1 with TRBJ2-7; 7 positions agree with TRBD1. The germline V gene has CDR1 SQVTM and CDR2 ANQGSEA. V lost 1 base to trimming and J lost 3 bases; unmatched junction nucleotides: 9. The CDR3 has 15 residues. For the CDR3, the DNA is TGCAGCGTTGAAGTACCGGGACAGAGCCTCTACGAGCAGTACTTC. As protein: CSVEVPGQSLYEQYF.

About this clonotype: It is likely a read error: a sequence one base away is far more abundant. V and J are TRBV7-2 and TRBJ2-1; 10 nucleotides line up with TRBD2. Germline-derived CDR1 and CDR2 are SGHTA and FQGNSA. The CDR3 is 15 amino acids. After removal of 5 bases from V and 10 bases from J, the junction contained 11 bases not matched to a gene. In DNA form, the CDR3 reads TGTGCCAGCAGCCAGGTAGCGGGGGGCCCGTACGAGCAGTTCTTC. Its translation is CASSQVAGGPYEQFF.

Remarks on this clonotype: A far larger clone is just one base off, so this is likely a read error. The chain links TRBV6-2 or TRBV6-3 to TRBJ2-7; 9 nucleotides agree with TRBD2. Trimming at V came to 4 bases and at J to 7 bases, leaving 5 bases not matched to a gene. The CDR3 has 13 amino acids. Germline assignment: CDR1 MNHEY and CDR2 SVGEGT. The CDR3 is CASSSWTSDEQYF. CDR3 DNA: TGTGCCAGCAGTTCCTGGACTAGCGATGAGCAGTACTTC.

This clonotype appeared many times. The chain has TRBV6-1 and TRBJ1-2; D gene uncertain. Germline values: CDR1 MNHNS, CDR2 SASEGT. V shed 3 bases and J shed 7 bases, with 9 bases lying between them. The CDR3 loop spans 12 amino acids. The CDR3 here is CASSDPRRGYTF. The DNA of the CDR3 is TGTGCCAGCAGTGACCCCCGTCGTGGCTACACCTTC.

The chain links TRBV2 to TRBJ2-1; D is undetermined. Germline assignment: CDR1 SNHLY and CDR2 FYNNEI. Trimming took 2 bases from V and 2 from J, leaving 10 bases between them. The CDR3 sequence is 15 residues long. The CDR3 bases are TGTGCCAGCAGTGAACTTAGGAGACCCTACAATGAGCAGTTCTTC. Translation: CASSELRRPYNEQFF.

The chain recombines TRBV6-2 or TRBV6-3 with TRBJ2-7; 8 bases match TRBD1. Germline V gene data show CDR1 as MNHEY and CDR2 as SVGEGT. CDR3 size: 17 residues. The trim removed 7 bases at V and 6 bases at J, leaving 20 bases unmatched. CDR3 loop: CASTSRGGQGALSEQYF. CDR3 sequence (DNA): TGTGCCAGCACCTCAAGGGGCGGACAGGGTGCACTGTCCGAGCAGTACTTC.

This chain connects TRBV25-1 to TRBJ2-1; D is unclear. V was pared by 0 bases and J by 0 bases, with 15 bases between. Germline CDR1 MGHDK, CDR2 SYGVNS. CDR3 length equals 18 residues. CDR3 loop: CASSEYPPRTGSYNEQFF. CDR3 sequence (DNA): TGTGCCAGCAGTGAATACCCCCCCCGGACGGGCTCCTACAATGAGCAGTTCTTC.

This clonotype has only one observation. The chain uses TRBV10-3 and TRBJ1-5, with D unresolved. This CDR3 comprises 16 residues. V lost 0 bases and J 0 bases, leaving 9 bases between the germline ends. Per the germline V gene, CDR1 is ENHRY and CDR2 is SYGVKD. The CDR3: CAISESRDTSNQPQHF. CDR3 DNA sequence: TGTGCCATCAGTGAGTCAAGAGATACTAGCAATCAGCCCCAGCATTTT.

This clonotype was recorded at least ten times. The rearrangement links TRBV20-1 to TRBJ2-7; 15 bases agree with TRBD2. The J segment lost 2 bases and the V segment lost 3 bases, leaving 11 bases of the junction unmatched. The CDR3 length is 18 residues. CDR1 DFQATT and CDR2 SNEGSKA come from the germline V gene (reference sequence). The DNA for the CDR3 is TGCAGTGCTAGGGAGGGGGGACTAGCGGGAGGAGGGCCCTACGAGCAGTACTTC. Residues: CSAREGGLAGGGPYEQYF.